A single T cell receptor (beta chain) is shown here with its context. The clone's antigen remains unknown. No much larger clone exists at a distance of one base, and base qualities are not known. The sample is drawn from a study of T cell changes during pregnancy in multiple sclerosis (dated by TCRdb to the late 2010s). The study in broad terms: Changes in the T cell repertoire over the course of pregnancy were examined in this study in women with multiple sclerosis.

At the junction V is shortened by 3 bases and J by 1 base, with 9 bases in between. Spanning cysteine to phenylalanine, the CDR3 consists of 14 amino acids. The entry retains the CDR3 DNA only, 42 bases that are in frame from base 1. Via the germline V gene, CDR1 is SGHVS and CDR2 FNYEAQ. Library method: the immunoSEQ multiplex PCR assay. Here the immuneACCESS table is served through TCRdb, limited to in-frame sequences with V and J called. Missing clones are a known gap in these copies; in checked studies unresolved V genes cover under half, and the rest lacks a known reason. A total of roughly 32,000 clones appear in this sample, 70% to 90% of them only once. Roughly 4% of the sample rests with the top ten.

The rearrangement combines TRBV7-6 with TRBJ1-1; TRBD1 could be the D gene, as 6 bases match. The sequence was collected from a female donor with multiple sclerosis, enrolled in a pregnancy study. Sequencing used CD8+ T cells from peripheral blood mononuclear cells, obtained in the third trimester of pregnancy. DNA sequence: TGTGCCAGCAGCTTCGGGACAACGAACACTGAAGCTTTCTTT. It encodes CASSFGTTNTEAFF.